This T cell receptor beta chain was sequenced for a study of beta chain features in type 1 diabetes. Findings and limits, study-wide: Naive, central memory and Treg TCRB repertoires appeared more alike in patients than in healthy donors. The cDNA sequencing approach could over-represent high-TCR-expressing cells. HLA effects on TCRB rearrangement stayed unresolved here.

The whole isolated RNA underwent reverse transcription, so sequencing captured expressed TCRB transcripts. Assay used: immunoSEQ multiplex PCR; TCRdb lists only in-frame clones, some missing. The sample consists of a few hundred thousand clones, approximately 10% of them appearing once. This clone was seen at least ten times. Its antigen is not known. Trimming cost V 3 bases and J 1 base, with 13 bases left between them. CDR1 is MGHDK and CDR2 is SYGVNS in the germline V gene. The CDR3 is made up of 17 amino acids. The V and J genes are TRBV25-1 and TRBJ2-6; TRBD1 or TRBD2 may be the D gene (6 bases each). Sequenced material: central memory CD4+ T cells from blood. The clonotype comes from a man between 18 and 35 years old in good health. The CDR3 DNA is TGTGCCAGCAGTGATGCGGGGACACTTTCTGGGGCCAACGTCCTGACTTTC. Translated: CASSDAGTLSGANVLTF.